Listed below are T cell receptor beta chains from one sample, sequenced in a study of shared clonotypes between healthy human individuals. Only in-frame clones appear in the TCRdb table, and some are missing; sequencing was by immunoSEQ multiplex PCR. The sample has roughly 530,000 clones, about 96% seen once. Sequencing was done on a sample of naive CD4+ T cells sorted from blood. These receptors were collected from a woman in her twenties or thirties in good health. The CDR3 runs from the conserved cysteine through the conserved F or W. A D gene is named only where the DNA matches it firmly. The size entry is marked missing in some rows and otherwise reads once, few, many or a size class.

CDR3 protein: CASRIAGVDTQYF; CDR3 DNA: TGCGCCAGCAGAATAGCGGGAGTGGATACGCAGTATTTT; V gene: TRBV5-1; J gene: TRBJ2-3; clone size: NA; D gene: TRBD2
CDR3 protein: CASSLTRDNFYEQYF; CDR3 DNA: TGTGCCAGCAGTTTAACCCGGGACAACTTCTACGAGCAGTACTTC; V gene: TRBV27; J gene: TRBJ2-7; clone size: NA; D gene: NA
CDR3 protein: CASSLQGKYGYTF; CDR3 DNA: TGTGCCAGCAGTTTACAGGGAAAGTATGGCTACACCTTC; V gene: TRBV28; J gene: TRBJ1-2; clone size: NA; D gene: NA
CDR3 protein: CATSRDHDSSYEQYF; CDR3 DNA: TGTGCCACCAGCAGAGACCACGACAGCTCCTACGAGCAGTACTTC; V gene: TRBV15; J gene: TRBJ2-7; clone size: NA; D gene: NA
CDR3 protein: CASSSSGRAVTSQYF; CDR3 DNA: TGTGCCAGCAGCAGTAGCGGGAGGGCCGTCACCTCGCAGTATTTT; V gene: TRBV7-9; J gene: TRBJ2-3; clone size: NA; D gene: TRBD2
CDR3 protein: CASSPGTSGSYNEQFF; CDR3 DNA: TGTGCCAGCAGCCCCGGGACTTCCGGCTCCTACAATGAGCAGTTCTTC; V gene: TRBV5-4; J gene: TRBJ2-1; clone size: NA; D gene: NA
CDR3 protein: CASSLHPGTSGYNEQFF; CDR3 DNA: TGTGCCAGCAGCCTCCACCCCGGGACTAGCGGTTACAATGAGCAGTTCTTC; V gene: TRBV4-2; J gene: TRBJ2-1; clone size: NA; D gene: TRBD2
CDR3 protein: CASSGGTDQETQYF; CDR3 DNA: TGTGCCAGCAGCGGCGGGACAGACCAAGAGACCCAGTACTTC; V gene: TRBV5-4; J gene: TRBJ2-5; clone size: NA; D gene: NA
CDR3 protein: CASSGQGSTGELFF; CDR3 DNA: TGTGCCAGCAGTGGACAGGGGAGCACCGGGGAGCTGTTTTTT; V gene: TRBV6-5; J gene: TRBJ2-2; clone size: NA; D gene: TRBD1
CDR3 protein: CASSLEQNTGELFF; CDR3 DNA: TGTGCCAGCAGCTTGGAACAGAACACCGGGGAGCTGTTTTTT; V gene: TRBV5-4; J gene: TRBJ2-2; clone size: NA; D gene: NA
CDR3 protein: CASSLLAGGPKETQYF; CDR3 DNA: TGCGCCAGCAGCCTCCTAGCGGGAGGGCCCAAAGAGACCCAGTACTTC; V gene: TRBV4-1; J gene: TRBJ2-5; clone size: NA; D gene: TRBD2
CDR3 protein: CSVRALAANTGELFF; CDR3 DNA: TGCAGCGTCCGAGCCCTAGCGGCGAACACCGGGGAGCTGTTTTTT; V gene: TRBV29-1; J gene: TRBJ2-2; clone size: NA; D gene: TRBD2
CDR3 protein: CASSDPGQGNEKLFF; CDR3 DNA: TGTGCCAGCAGTGACCCGGGACAGGGTAATGAAAAACTGTTTTTT; V gene: TRBV6-1; J gene: TRBJ1-4; clone size: NA; D gene: TRBD1
CDR3 protein: CASSLGNGGEQYF; CDR3 DNA: TGTGCCAGCAGCTTAGGAAACGGAGGCGAGCAGTACTTC; V gene: TRBV13; J gene: TRBJ2-7; clone size: few; D gene: NA
CDR3 protein: CASRTGHYYQETQYF; CDR3 DNA: TGTGCCAGCAGAACGGGGCATTACTACCAAGAGACCCAGTACTTC; V gene: TRBV2; J gene: TRBJ2-5; clone size: NA; D gene: NA
CDR3 protein: CASSSDRVSNEKLFF; CDR3 DNA: TGTGCCAGCAGCTCTGACAGGGTGTCTAATGAAAAACTGTTTTTT; V gene: TRBV7-9; J gene: TRBJ1-4; clone size: NA; D gene: TRBD1
CDR3 protein: CASSKGLAVWDNPHGELFF; CDR3 DNA: TGTGCCAGCAGCAAAGGGTTGGCAGTCTGGGACAACCCTCACGGGGAGCTGTTTTTT; V gene: TRBV21-1; J gene: TRBJ2-2; clone size: NA; D gene: NA
CDR3 protein: CASSQETGWEAQYF; CDR3 DNA: TGCGCCAGCAGCCAAGAGACAGGGTGGGAAGCCCAGTACTTC; V gene: TRBV4-1; J gene: TRBJ2-5; clone size: NA; D gene: TRBD1
CDR3 protein: CASSRTGAYEQFF; CDR3 DNA: TGTGCCAGCAGTCGCACTGGAGCATACGAGCAGTTCTTC; V gene: TRBV11-1; J gene: TRBJ2-1; clone size: NA; D gene: NA
CDR3 protein: CASSSPGLDEQYF; CDR3 DNA: TGTGCCAGCAGCTCCCCCGGACTAGACGAGCAGTACTTC; V gene: TRBV7-3; J gene: TRBJ2-7; clone size: NA; D gene: TRBD2
CDR3 protein: CASRAGPYGYTF; CDR3 DNA: TGTGCCAGCCGGGCAGGCCCCTATGGCTACACCTTC; V gene: TRBV28; J gene: TRBJ1-2; clone size: NA; D gene: NA
CDR3 protein: CASTGAAHGGGPSTGELFF; CDR3 DNA: TGTGCCAGCACGGGCGCGGCTCACGGCGGGGGACCTAGCACCGGGGAGCTGTTTTTT; V gene: TRBV28; J gene: TRBJ2-2; clone size: once; D gene: TRBD2
CDR3 protein: CASSQVRGDTGELFF; CDR3 DNA: TGCGCCAGCAGTCAAGTAAGGGGGGACACCGGGGAGCTGTTTTTT; V gene: TRBV23-1; J gene: TRBJ2-2; clone size: NA; D gene: NA
CDR3 protein: CASSVGTSGSNEQFF; CDR3 DNA: TGTGCCAGCAGCGTGGGGACTAGCGGGAGTAATGAGCAGTTCTTC; V gene: TRBV9; J gene: TRBJ2-1; clone size: once; D gene: TRBD2
CDR3 protein: CASRGRTSGSYEQFF; CDR3 DNA: TGTGCCAGCAGGGGACGGACTAGCGGGAGCTATGAGCAGTTCTTC; V gene: TRBV28; J gene: TRBJ2-1; clone size: NA; D gene: TRBD2